This T cell receptor (beta chain) was captured by sequencing in a study of glioma-infiltrating T cells. CDR1 and CDR2 from the germline V gene are DFQATT and SNEGSKA (reference sequence). CDR3 length equals 15 residues. Trimming stripped 1 base from V and 0 bases from J, with 13 bases between. TCR alpha and beta CDR3 regions were amplified from RNA using iRepertoire nested multiplex PCR. TCRdb itself ran the multiplex PCR reads through MiXCR, one entry per CDR3 protein. The repertoire holds more than 300,000 distinct CDR3 sequences, with less than 50% as singletons. Study findings and constraints: Patients with low tissue-blood divergence carried a signature set of shared blood CDR3 motifs. Gliomas, especially low-grade, showed above-expected tissue-blood divergence; non-neoplastic patients showed below.

As to this clonotype: What it binds is unknown.

The chain combines TRBV20-1 with TRBJ2-7; no clear D gene. This sequence originates from a human donor with low-grade glioma or glioblastoma, undergoing nonglioma brain surgery, or in good health (not recorded which). Sequenced input: glioma tissue, nonneoplastic brain tissue, or PBMCs (not recorded which). CDR3 nucleotide sequence: TGCAGTGCTAGAGGGCCCAGCGAGAGCTCCTACGAGCAGTACTTC. Amino acids: CSARGPSESSYEQYF.